Listed here are 9 T cell receptor beta chains from one sample, sequenced in a study of blood T cell repertoires in COVID-19. Assay used: immunoSEQ multiplex PCR; TCRdb lists only in-frame clones, some missing. The table records approximately 150,000 clones, about 91% of them present only once. Input material: peripheral blood. Source of these receptors: a woman in her sixties or seventies with acute or convalescent COVID-19.

The rearrangement links TRBV19 to TRBJ1-4; D is possibly TRBD1 (5 bases). The CDR3 is 13 amino acids. The germline V and J ends were trimmed by 7 bases and 8 bases, with 14 bases remaining between them. Germline V gene sequence: CDR1 LNHDA, CDR2 SQIVND (reference sequence). The CDR3 nucleotides read TGTGCCAGTACCGGGCAGGGCATCGAAAAACTGTTTTTT. It is translated as CASTGQGIEKLFF.

This chain joins TRBV6-4 and TRBJ1-2, with 11 bases identical to TRBD1. The CDR3 length is 14 residues. V was pared by 5 bases and J by 9 bases, with 8 bases of the junction left unmatched. Germline-derived CDR1 and CDR2 are MRHNA and SNTAGT. CDR3 region: CASSTLGQGARYTF. In nucleotides, the CDR3 is TGTGCCAGCAGTACCCTTGGACAGGGGGCCCGCTACACCTTC.

This sequence joins TRBV30 and TRBJ2-1; 12 nucleotides line up with TRBD2. J lost 8 bases, V lost 0 bases, and 5 bases had no gene match. The CDR3 has 15 residues. Germline values: CDR1 GTSNPN, CDR2 SVGIG (reference sequence). The CDR3 DNA reads TGTGCCTGGAGTGTAGGGCTAGCGGGGGGGTATGAGCAGTTCTTC. Protein product: CAWSVGLAGGYEQFF.

The chain employs TRBV6-5 and TRBJ1-2, with D tentatively TRBD1 (5 bases). Germline V gene data show CDR1 as MNHEY and CDR2 as SVGAGI. The CDR3 covers 15 residues. V was cut by 5 bases and J by 5 bases, with 18 bases left in between. CDR3 nucleotide sequence: TGTGCCAGCAGTACCCCCTGGGAGGGGATGTATGGCTACACCTTC. Its translation: CASSTPWEGMYGYTF.

This chain links TRBV27 with TRBJ1-5; D remains ambiguous. Germline V gene lookup returns CDR1 MNHEY and CDR2 SMNVEV (reference sequence). Trimming removed 3 bases from V and 0 bases from J, with 9 bases in between. The CDR3 spans 15 residues. CDR3: CASSFNSYSNQPQHF. The CDR3 nucleotides read TGTGCCAGCAGTTTTAACAGCTATAGCAATCAGCCCCAGCATTTT.

This chain connects TRBV20-1 to TRBJ2-3, with D perhaps matching TRBD2 (7 bases). V gave up 3 bases and J gave up 9 bases, with 19 bases separating them. CDR1 and CDR2 (germline): DFQATT, SNEGSKA (reference sequence). The CDR3 spans 14 residues. The CDR3: CSASGGGPQGTQYF. In nucleotides, the CDR3 is TGCAGTGCTAGTGGGGGGGGGCCCCAAGGGACGCAGTATTTT.

V and J are TRBV7-3 and TRBJ2-1; D call uncertain. The V gene's germline CDR1 is SGHTA and CDR2 FQGTGA. Between the trimmed V and J ends, which lost 1 base and 8 bases, there was a span of 6 bases. The CDR3 runs to 12 residues. CDR3 residues: CASSLREDEQFF. For the CDR3, the DNA is TGTGCCAGCAGCTTAAGAGAGGATGAGCAGTTCTTC.

The chain combines TRBV6-6 with TRBJ1-4; 8 nucleotides match TRBD1. V trimming: 5 bases; J trimming: 1 base; junction bases outside the gene matches: 3. CDR3 length equals 15 residues. Germline V gene sequence: CDR1 MNHNY, CDR2 SVGAGI (reference sequence). The CDR3 loop reads CASSTTGVTNEKLFF. The CDR3 nucleotides read TGTGCCAGCAGTACGACAGGGGTAACTAATGAAAAACTGTTTTTT.

This chain connects TRBV2 to TRBJ1-5; D unclear. Germline CDR1 reads SNHLY; CDR2 reads FYNNEI. This CDR3 has 14 amino acids. V was pared by 6 bases and J by 0 bases, with 9 bases between. CDR3 sequence reads: CASRELYSNQPQHF. As DNA, the CDR3 is TGTGCCAGCAGGGAACTTTATAGCAATCAGCCCCAGCATTTT.